This is a list of T cell receptor beta chains from one sample in a study of blood T cell repertoires in COVID-19. Produced via immunoSEQ multiplex PCR; TCRdb's table is partial and in-frame only. The sample has about 210,000 clones, approximately 75% seen once. The material sequenced was PBMCs or T cells enriched from blood (not recorded which). These receptors all stem from a man aged 35 to 55 who had recovered from COVID-19. Both conserved end residues are part of each CDR3. A D gene is named only where the DNA matches it firmly. Rows may omit the clone size; those that give it use once, few, many or a size class.

J,size,V,D,CDR3,DNA
TRBJ2-2,NA,TRBV24-1,NA,CATSDLTLTGELFF,TGTGCCACCAGTGACCTGACACTCACCGGGGAGCTGTTTTTT
TRBJ1-5,NA,TRBV15,TRBD1,CATSRTDRDNQPQHF,TGTGCCACCAGCAGAACGGACAGGGACAATCAGCCCCAGCATTTT
TRBJ1-5,NA,TRBV29-1,TRBD1,CSVGTGWDQPQHF,TGCAGCGTTGGGACAGGATGGGATCAGCCCCAGCATTTT
TRBJ1-1,NA,TRBV5-1,NA,CASTNSQTGHTEAFF,TGCGCCAGCACCAACTCCCAAACAGGGCACACTGAAGCTTTCTTT
TRBJ1-5,NA,TRBV5-6,NA,CASSPGLGFGQPQHF,TGTGCCAGCAGCCCAGGCCTGGGTTTCGGTCAGCCCCAGCATTTT
TRBJ2-1,NA,TRBV6-6,TRBD1,CASSLRSGQGTYNEQFF,TGTGCCAGCAGTCTACGGTCGGGACAGGGAACTTACAATGAGCAGTTCTTC
TRBJ1-1,NA,TRBV27,TRBD1,CASRKQGAVTEAFF,TGTGCCAGCAGGAAACAGGGGGCTGTCACTGAAGCTTTCTTT
TRBJ2-3,once,TRBV9,TRBD1,CASSGGTGAGNTQYF,TGTGCCAGCAGCGGGGGGACAGGGGCAGGGAATACGCAGTATTTT
TRBJ1-1,few,TRBV2,NA,CASSLGGNTEAFF,TGTGCCAGCAGTCTTGGAGGGAACACTGAAGCTTTCTTT
TRBJ2-5,NA,TRBV7-9,NA,CASRPGTPGRETQYF,TGTGCCAGCAGACCAGGGACTCCCGGTCGGGAGACCCAGTACTTC
TRBJ2-1,NA,TRBV10-2,TRBD2,CASSESWISGTLSYNEQFF,TGCGCCAGCAGTGAGTCATGGATTAGCGGGACGCTCAGCTACAATGAGCAGTTCTTC
TRBJ2-7,NA,TRBV6-1,NA,CASSEAGQDYLGEQYF,TGTGCCAGCAGTGAAGCCGGACAGGACTATCTGGGAGAGCAGTACTTC
TRBJ1-3,NA,TRBV30,TRBD1,CAWSTGTGGNTIYF,TGTGCCTGGAGCACCGGGACAGGAGGAAACACCATATATTTT
TRBJ1-6,NA,TRBV25-1,TRBD1,CASSDPQTGGRHSPLHF,TGTGCCAGCAGTGACCCCCAGACAGGGGGGCGCCATTCACCCCTCCACTTT
TRBJ2-7,NA,TRBV20-1,NA,CSAWTGGEQYF,TGCAGTGCCTGGACTGGCGGGGAGCAGTACTTC
TRBJ1-1,few,TRBV7-8,NA,CASSLMGGGTEAFF,TGTGCCAGCAGCTTAATGGGAGGTGGCACTGAAGCTTTCTTT
TRBJ2-1,NA,TRBV29-1,TRBD2,CSVPGTSGSGNEQFF,TGCAGCGTTCCCGGGACTAGCGGGAGTGGCAATGAGCAGTTCTTC
TRBJ2-1,NA,TRBV7-8,NA,CASSLEGLSSYNEQFF,TGTGCCAGCAGCTTAGAAGGACTTAGCTCCTACAATGAGCAGTTCTTC
TRBJ1-1,NA,TRBV15,TRBD1,CATSRDWGQGPIEAFF,TGTGCCACCAGCAGAGATTGGGGACAGGGACCGATTGAAGCTTTCTTT
TRBJ2-1,NA,TRBV24-1,NA,CATGQTHNEQFF,TGTGCCACCGGACAGACCCACAATGAGCAGTTCTTC
TRBJ1-5,NA,TRBV7-8,NA,CASSIGEHQPQHF,TGTGCCAGCAGCATAGGAGAGCATCAGCCCCAGCATTTT
TRBJ2-2,NA,TRBV7-3,TRBD1,CASSPTGSNTGELFF,TGTGCCAGCAGCCCGACAGGGAGTAACACCGGGGAGCTGTTTTTT
TRBJ2-5,once,TRBV18,NA,CASSPGGRETQYF,TGTGCCAGCTCACCGGGGGGTCGAGAGACCCAGTACTTC
TRBJ1-5,NA,TRBV6-1,NA,CASSEAPGSPQHF,TGTGCCAGCAGTGAAGCTCCGGGTTCACCCCAGCATTTT
TRBJ1-3,NA,TRBV12-5,TRBD1,CASGSPPTGGSGNTIYF,TGTGCTAGTGGTTCCCCCCCGACAGGGGGCTCTGGAAACACCATATATTTT
TRBJ1-1,NA,TRBV18,TRBD1,CASSPPTGETAEAFF,TGTGCCAGCTCACCACCCACAGGGGAAACGGCTGAAGCTTTCTTT
TRBJ2-1,NA,TRBV7-3,NA,CASSLDSYNEQFF,TGTGCCAGCAGCTTGGACAGCTACAATGAGCAGTTCTTC